A selection of T cell receptor beta chains follows, all from one sample in a study of blood T cell repertoires in COVID-19. Profiling relied on immunoSEQ multiplex PCR, and the TCRdb table lists in-frame clones only, not all of them. The sample has approximately 140,000 clones; around 84% are singletons. The material sequenced was peripheral blood. The receptor set was obtained from a man aged 70-80 years with acute or convalescent COVID-19. CDR3s include the opening cysteine and the closing phenylalanine or tryptophan.

TRBV10-3	CAISTQEYGYTF
TRBV27	CASRPQGGWNTIYF
TRBV7-9	CASSSRDYKYEQYF
TRBV6-5	CASFAWIYTEGTQYF
TRBV19	CASSIFAGGGDTQYF
TRBV2	CASSGGTGYYEQYF
TRBV3-1/TRBV3-2	CARGEGGGQGISGYTF
TRBV5-5	CASSPRQSPNSPLHF
TRBV28	CAIGGPLVQYF
TRBV9	CASSFYLNTEAFF
TRBV11-1	CASTHHQGGSTDTQYF
TRBV11-2	CASSSGQLNTGELFF
TRBV11-2	CASSLAGGYNEQFF
TRBV3-1/TRBV3-2	CASSQARGVGELFF
TRBV15	CATSRDLFGLAGENYEQYF
TRBV19	CASSIWTGDFMNTGELFF
TRBV10-3	CAISADSTTNEKLFF
TRBV2	CASSQGLGGNEQFF
TRBV2	CASRTSRRAGLGTGELFF
TRBV28	CASRPQTGLNEQFF
TRBV4-2	CASSQGRVARQYF
TRBV6-5	CASKRQGGNTEAFF